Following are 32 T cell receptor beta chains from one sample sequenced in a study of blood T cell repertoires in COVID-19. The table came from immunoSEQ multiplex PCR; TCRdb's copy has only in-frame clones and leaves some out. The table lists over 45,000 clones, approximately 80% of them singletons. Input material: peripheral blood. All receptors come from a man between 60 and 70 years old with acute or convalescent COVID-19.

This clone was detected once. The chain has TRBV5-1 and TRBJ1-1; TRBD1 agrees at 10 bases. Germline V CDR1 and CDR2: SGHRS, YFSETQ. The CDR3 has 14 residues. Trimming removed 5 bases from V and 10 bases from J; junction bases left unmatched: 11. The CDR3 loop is CASRYTGTGEGAFF. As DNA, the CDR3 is TGCGCCAGCAGATACACCGGGACAGGGGAGGGAGCTTTCTTT. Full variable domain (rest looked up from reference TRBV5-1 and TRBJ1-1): KAGVTQTPRYLIKTRGQQVTLSCSPISGHRSVSWYQQTPGQGLQFLFEYFSETQRNKGNFPGRFSGRQFSNSRSEMNVSTLELGDSALYLCASRYTGTGEGAFFGQGTRLTVV.

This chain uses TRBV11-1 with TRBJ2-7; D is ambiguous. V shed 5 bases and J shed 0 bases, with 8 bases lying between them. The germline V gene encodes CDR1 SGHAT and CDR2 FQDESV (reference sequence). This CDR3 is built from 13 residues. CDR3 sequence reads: CASSPRASYEQYF. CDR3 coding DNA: TGTGCCAGCAGCCCAAGAGCCTCCTACGAGCAGTACTTC.

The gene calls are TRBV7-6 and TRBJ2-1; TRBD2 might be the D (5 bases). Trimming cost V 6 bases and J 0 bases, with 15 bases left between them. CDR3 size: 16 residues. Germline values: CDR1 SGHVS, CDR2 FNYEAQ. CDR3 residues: CASREEVISSYNEQFF. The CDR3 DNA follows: TGTGCCAGCAGAGAGGAGGTGATTAGCTCCTACAATGAGCAGTTCTTC.

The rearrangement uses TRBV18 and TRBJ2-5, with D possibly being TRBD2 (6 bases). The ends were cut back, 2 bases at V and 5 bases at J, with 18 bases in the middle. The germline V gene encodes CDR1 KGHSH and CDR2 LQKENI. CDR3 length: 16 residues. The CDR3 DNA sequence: TGTGCCAGCTCACCAAACAGCGCTATCGGAGGGGAGACCCAGTACTTC. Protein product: CASSPNSAIGGETQYF.

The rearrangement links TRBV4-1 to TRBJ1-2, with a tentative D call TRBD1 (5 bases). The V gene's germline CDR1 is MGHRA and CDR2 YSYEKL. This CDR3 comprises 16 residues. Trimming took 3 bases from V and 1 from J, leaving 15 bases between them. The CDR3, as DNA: TGCGCCAGCAGCCATCCGGGAGTGACAGTTAACTATGGCTACACCTTC. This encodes CASSHPGVTVNYGYTF.

CDR3 loop: CASSSLAEVYNEQFF. The DNA for the CDR3 is TGTGCCAGCAGTTCACTAGCGGAAGTCTACAATGAGCAGTTCTTC. V gene TRBV28 combines with J gene TRBJ2-1, with TRBD2 matching over 8 bases. This CDR3 contains 15 residues. With 4 bases clipped from V and 3 bases from J, the junction kept 5 bases outside the gene matches. Germline values: CDR1 MDHEN, CDR2 SYDVKM.

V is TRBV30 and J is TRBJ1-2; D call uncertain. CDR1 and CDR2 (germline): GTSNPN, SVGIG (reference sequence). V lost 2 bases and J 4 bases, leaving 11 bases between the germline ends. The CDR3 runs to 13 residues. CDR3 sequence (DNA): TGTGCCTGGAGTAACCCAGCGGGCTATGGCTACACCTTC. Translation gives CAWSNPAGYGYTF.

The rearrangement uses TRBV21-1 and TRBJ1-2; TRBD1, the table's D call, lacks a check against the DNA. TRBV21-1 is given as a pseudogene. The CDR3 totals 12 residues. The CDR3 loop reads CASSYRAAGYTF. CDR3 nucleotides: TGTGCCAGCAGCTACAGGGCCGCTGGCTACACCTTC.

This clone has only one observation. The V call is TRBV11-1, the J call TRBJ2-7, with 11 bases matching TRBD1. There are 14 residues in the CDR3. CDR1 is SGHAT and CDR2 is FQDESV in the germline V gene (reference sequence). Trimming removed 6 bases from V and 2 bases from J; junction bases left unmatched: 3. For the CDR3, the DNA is TGTGCCAGCAGGACGGGACAGGGGGCCTACGAGCAGTACTTC. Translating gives CASRTGQGAYEQYF.

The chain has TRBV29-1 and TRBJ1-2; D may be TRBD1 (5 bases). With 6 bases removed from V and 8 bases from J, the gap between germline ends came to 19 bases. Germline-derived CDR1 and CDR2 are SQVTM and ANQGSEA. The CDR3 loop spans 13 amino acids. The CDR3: CSVRGLGVGGYTF. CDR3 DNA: TGCAGCGTCCGAGGCCTAGGGGTAGGGGGCTACACCTTC. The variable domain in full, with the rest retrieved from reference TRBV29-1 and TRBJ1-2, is SAVISQKPSRDICQRGTSLTIQCQVDSQVTMMFWYRQQPGQSLTLIATANQGSEATYESGFVIDKFPISRPNLTFSTLTVSNMSPEDSSIYLCSVRGLGVGGYTFGSGTRLTVV.

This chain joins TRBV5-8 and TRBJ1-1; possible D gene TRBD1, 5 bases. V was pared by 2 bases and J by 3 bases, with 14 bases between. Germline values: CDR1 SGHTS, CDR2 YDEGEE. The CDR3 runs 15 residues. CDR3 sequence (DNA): TGTGCCAGCAGCTTCTTCCAGGGTGCGGACACTGAAGCTTTCTTT. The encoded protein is CASSFFQGADTEAFF.

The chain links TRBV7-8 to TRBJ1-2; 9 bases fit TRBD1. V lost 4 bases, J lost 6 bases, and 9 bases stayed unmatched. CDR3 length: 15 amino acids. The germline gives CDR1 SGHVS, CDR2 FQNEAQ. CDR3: CASSSGTGTSDGYTF. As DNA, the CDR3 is TGTGCCAGCAGCTCCGGGACAGGGACGAGCGATGGCTACACCTTC.

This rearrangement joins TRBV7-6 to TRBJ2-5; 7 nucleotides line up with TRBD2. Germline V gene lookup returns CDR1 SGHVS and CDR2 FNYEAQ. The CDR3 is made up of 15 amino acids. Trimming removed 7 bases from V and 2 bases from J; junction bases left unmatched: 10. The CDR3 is CASTFGGGYQETQYF. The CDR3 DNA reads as TGTGCCAGCACTTTTGGGGGGGGGTATCAAGAGACCCAGTACTTC.

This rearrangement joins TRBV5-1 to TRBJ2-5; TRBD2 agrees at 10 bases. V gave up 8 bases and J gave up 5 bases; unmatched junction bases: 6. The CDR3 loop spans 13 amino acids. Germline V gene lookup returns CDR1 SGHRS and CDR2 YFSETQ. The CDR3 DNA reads TGCGCCAGTAAAAAACTAGCGGGGGAGACCCAGTACTTC. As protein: CASKKLAGETQYF.

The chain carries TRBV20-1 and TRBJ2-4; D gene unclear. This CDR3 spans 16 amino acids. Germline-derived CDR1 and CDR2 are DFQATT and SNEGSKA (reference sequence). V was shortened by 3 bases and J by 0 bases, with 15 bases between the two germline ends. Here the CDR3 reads CSASPDIFLAKNIQYF. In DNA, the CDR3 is TGCAGTGCTAGTCCAGACATCTTTCTAGCCAAAAACATTCAGTACTTC.

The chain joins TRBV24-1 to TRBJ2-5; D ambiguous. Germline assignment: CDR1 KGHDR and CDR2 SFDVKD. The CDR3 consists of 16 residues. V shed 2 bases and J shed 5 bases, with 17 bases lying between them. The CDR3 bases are TGTGCCACCAGTGATTCTCGAGGCCCTGAGACGGAGACCCAGTACTTC. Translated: CATSDSRGPETETQYF.

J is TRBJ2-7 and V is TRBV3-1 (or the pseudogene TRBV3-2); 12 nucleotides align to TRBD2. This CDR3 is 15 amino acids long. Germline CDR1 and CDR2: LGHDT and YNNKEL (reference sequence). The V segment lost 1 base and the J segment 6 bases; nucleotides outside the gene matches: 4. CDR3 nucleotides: TGTGCCAGCAGCCAAGTTCTAGCGGGGGGGTTCGAGCAGTACTTC. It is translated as CASSQVLAGGFEQYF.

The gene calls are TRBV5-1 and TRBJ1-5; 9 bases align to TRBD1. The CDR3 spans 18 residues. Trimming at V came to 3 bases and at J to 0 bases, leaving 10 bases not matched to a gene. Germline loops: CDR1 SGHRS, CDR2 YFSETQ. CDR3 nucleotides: TGCGCCAGCAGCTCCACACTACAGGGGGCAAATAGCAATCAGCCCCAGCATTTT. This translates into CASSSTLQGANSNQPQHF.

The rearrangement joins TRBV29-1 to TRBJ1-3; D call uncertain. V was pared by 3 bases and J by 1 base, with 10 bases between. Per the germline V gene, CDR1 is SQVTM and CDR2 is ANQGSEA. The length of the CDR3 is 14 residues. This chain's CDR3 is CSVDKSRSGNTIYF. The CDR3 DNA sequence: TGCAGCGTTGATAAGTCCAGGTCTGGAAACACCATATATTTT.

For the CDR3, the DNA is TGTGCCAGCCGGGGAGCGGGGTTCACAGATACGCAGTATTTT. As protein: CASRGAGFTDTQYF. The rearrangement joins TRBV7-2 to TRBJ2-3; 7 bases align to TRBD2. The length of the CDR3 is 14 residues. CDR1 and CDR2 from the germline V gene are SGHTA and FQGNSA. V lost 8 bases, J lost 2 bases, and 7 bases stayed unmatched. Full variable domain (remainder filled in from reference TRBV7-2 and TRBJ2-3): GAGVSQSPSNKVTEKGKDVELRCDPISGHTALYWYRQSLGQGLEFLIYFQGNSAPDKSGLPSDRFSAERTGGSVSTLTIQRTQQEDSAVYLCASRGAGFTDTQYFGPGTRLTVL.

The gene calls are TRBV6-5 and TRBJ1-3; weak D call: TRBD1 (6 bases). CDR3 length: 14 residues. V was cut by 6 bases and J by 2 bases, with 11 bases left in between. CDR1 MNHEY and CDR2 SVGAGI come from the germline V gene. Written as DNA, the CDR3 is TGTGCCAGCAGAACGGACAGAACTGGAAACACCATATATTTT. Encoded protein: CASRTDRTGNTIYF.

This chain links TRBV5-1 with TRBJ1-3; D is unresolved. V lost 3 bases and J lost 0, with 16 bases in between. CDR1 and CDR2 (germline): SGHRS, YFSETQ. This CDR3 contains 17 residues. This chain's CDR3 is CASSSSHDGDSGNTIYF. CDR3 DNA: TGCGCCAGCAGCTCCTCTCACGACGGGGACTCTGGAAACACCATATATTTT.

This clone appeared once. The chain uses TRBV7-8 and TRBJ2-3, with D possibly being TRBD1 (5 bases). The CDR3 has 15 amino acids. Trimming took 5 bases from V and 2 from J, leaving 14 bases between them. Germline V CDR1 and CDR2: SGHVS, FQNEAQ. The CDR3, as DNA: TGTGCCAGCAGCCTAGGAAGGACAATCACAGATACGCAGTATTTT. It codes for CASSLGRTITDTQYF.

The CDR3 bases are TGTGCCAGCATGGAGGGCTTTAACTATGGCTACACCTTC. Residues: CASMEGFNYGYTF. This chain uses TRBV6-5 with TRBJ1-2; no reliable D call. Per the germline V gene, CDR1 is MNHEY and CDR2 is SVGAGI. The V and J ends lost 7 bases and 1 base respectively, with 10 bases between them. This CDR3 spans 13 amino acids.

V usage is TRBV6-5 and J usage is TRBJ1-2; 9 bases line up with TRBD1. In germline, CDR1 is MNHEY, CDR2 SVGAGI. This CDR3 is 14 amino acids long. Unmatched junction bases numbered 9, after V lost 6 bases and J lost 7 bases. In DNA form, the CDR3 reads TGTGCCAGCAGGAACTTACAGGGGGCGAGTGGCTACACCTTC. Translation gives CASRNLQGASGYTF.

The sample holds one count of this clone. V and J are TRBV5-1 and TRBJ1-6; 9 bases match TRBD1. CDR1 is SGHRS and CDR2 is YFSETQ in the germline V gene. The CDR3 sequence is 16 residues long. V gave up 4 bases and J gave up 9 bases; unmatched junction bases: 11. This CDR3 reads CASSPGTGTGISPLHF. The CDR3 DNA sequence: TGCGCCAGCAGCCCAGGGACAGGGACCGGGATTTCACCCCTCCACTTT.

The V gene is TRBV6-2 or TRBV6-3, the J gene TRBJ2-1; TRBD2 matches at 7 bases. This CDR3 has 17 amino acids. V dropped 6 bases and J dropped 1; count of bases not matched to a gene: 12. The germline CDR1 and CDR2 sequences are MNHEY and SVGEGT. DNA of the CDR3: TGTGCCAGCAGACCTGGACCCTGGGGGGGGTCCTACAATGAGCAGTTCTTC. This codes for CASRPGPWGGSYNEQFF.

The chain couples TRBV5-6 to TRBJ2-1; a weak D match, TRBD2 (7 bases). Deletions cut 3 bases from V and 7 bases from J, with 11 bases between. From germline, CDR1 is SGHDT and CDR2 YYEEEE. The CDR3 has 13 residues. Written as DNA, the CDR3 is TGTGCCAGCAGCTGGGGGGGCCTAAATGAGCAGTTCTTC. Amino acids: CASSWGGLNEQFF.

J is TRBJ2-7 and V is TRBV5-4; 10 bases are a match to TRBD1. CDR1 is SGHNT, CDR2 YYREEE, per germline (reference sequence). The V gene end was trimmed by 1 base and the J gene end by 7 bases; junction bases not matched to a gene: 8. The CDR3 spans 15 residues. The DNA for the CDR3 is TGTGCCAGCAGCTTGTCGGGACAGGGGTCGGAAGAGCAGTACTTC. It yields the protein CASSLSGQGSEEQYF.

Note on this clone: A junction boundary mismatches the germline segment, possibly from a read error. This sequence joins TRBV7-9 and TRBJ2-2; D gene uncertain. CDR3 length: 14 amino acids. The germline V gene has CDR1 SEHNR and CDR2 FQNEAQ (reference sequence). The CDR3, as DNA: TGTGCCAGCAGTTTAGTAGCCAGCACCGGGGAGCTGTTTTTT. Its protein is CASSLVASTGELFF.

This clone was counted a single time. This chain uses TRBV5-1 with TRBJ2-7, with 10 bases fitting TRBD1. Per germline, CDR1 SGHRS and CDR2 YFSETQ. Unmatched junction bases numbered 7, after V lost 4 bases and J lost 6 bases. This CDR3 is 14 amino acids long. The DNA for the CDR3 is TGCGCCAGCAGCCTTAGGACAGGGGGAGGCGAGCAGTACTTC. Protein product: CASSLRTGGGEQYF.

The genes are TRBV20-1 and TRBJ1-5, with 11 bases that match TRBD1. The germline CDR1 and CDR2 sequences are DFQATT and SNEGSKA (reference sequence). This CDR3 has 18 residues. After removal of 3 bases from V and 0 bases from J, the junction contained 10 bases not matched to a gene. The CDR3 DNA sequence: TGCAGTGCTAGTAGGGGTGGGACAGGGGGTTATAGCAATCAGCCCCAGCATTTT. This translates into CSASRGGTGGYSNQPQHF.